Here is one T cell receptor beta chain with its context. No cognate antigen has been identified for it. Base quality data are lacking; no much larger clone is found one base away. Patients with autoimmune disease history or receiving systemic immunosuppression were excluded from the trial. In every dose cohort, peripheral blood was drawn for TCR sequencing at baseline, cycle 4 day 1, and cycle 7 day 1. The samples were taken from a phase I, first-in-human, multicenter, open-label dose-escalation trial of ivuxolimab. Adults with locally advanced or metastatic head and neck squamous cell, hepatocellular, melanoma or renal cell carcinoma were enrolled in the trial. CD4+ and CD8+ T cells were sorted separately from peripheral blood before TCR sequencing. Genomic DNA was extracted from sorted cells for sequencing of the TCRbeta CDR3 region. TCRbeta CDR3 regions were sequenced using the immunoSEQ Assay. What TCRdb holds here is the immuneACCESS table cut down to in-frame rearrangements. Part of the clones is not present; checked against another copy, under half of the missing clones reflect an unresolved V gene, and the others are unexplained. For this sample there are 55,000 or so clones; 87% appear just once. The ten biggest clones cover more than 15% of the sample.

Trimmed from V: 1 base; trimmed from J: 4 bases; junction bases lacking a gene match: 4. The germline V gene (reference sequence) yields SGHNT for CDR1 and YYREEE for CDR2. The CDR3 has 15 amino acids, counting the end cysteine and phenylalanine. The entry retains the CDR3 DNA only, 45 bases that are in frame from base 1. This entry is derived from a study of OX40 agonist ivuxolimab in advanced cancers. At the level of the whole study: Ivuxolimab was a fully human IgG2 agonistic monoclonal antibody targeting the costimulatory receptor OX40 (CD134). Intravenous ivuxolimab was administered to patients every 2 weeks at six dose levels: 0.01, 0.1, 0.3, 1.5, 3 and 10 mg/kg. Of the 50 to 55 patients in dose escalation, about 20 had hepatocellular carcinoma, approximately 15 had melanoma, 9 had renal cell carcinoma and 9 had head and neck cancer. The dose-escalation cohort was over 70% male with a mean age of around 64 years, ranging from roughly 23 to 79. Patients were allowed to have had prior anti-PD-1, anti-PD-L1 or anti-CTLA-4 therapy, and roughly 40% of the dose-escalation patients had previously received checkpoint inhibitors. Three dose-escalation patients achieved partial responses, one with hepatocellular carcinoma and two with cutaneous melanoma. The purpose of peripheral TCRbeta sequencing was to test whether ivuxolimab changed TCR sequence diversity and led to clonal T-cell expansion. The paper covers the monotherapy dose-escalation part of the phase I ivuxolimab trial, which included N = 52 patients.

General study outcomes and caveats: At doses of 0.1 to 3.0 mg/kg, clonal expansion of both CD4+ and CD8+ blood T cells was observed from baseline to week 6. Low levels of normalized T-cell clonal expansion were also seen in some patients who did not respond. The antigen specificity of the peripheral T cells that underwent clonal expansion was not determined. In the 0.1-3.0 mg/kg groups, partial responders were among the patients with the lowest normalized peripheral clonal expansion, particularly in CD8+ T cells. On average, CD8+ T cells showed more expanded clones than CD4+ T cells after ivuxolimab.

The rearranged chain carries TRBV5-4 and TRBJ2-3; 9 of the junction bases match TRBD1. The input for sequencing was CD4+ or CD8+ T cells sorted from blood, taken in a trial of the OX40 agonist ivuxolimab. This clonotype was obtained from an adult with an advanced solid tumor such as melanoma, head and neck, liver or kidney cancer. The DNA sequence is TGTGCCAGCAGCTTGCTGGGACAGGGTGCAGATACGCAGTATTTT. It specifies CASSLLGQGADTQYF.